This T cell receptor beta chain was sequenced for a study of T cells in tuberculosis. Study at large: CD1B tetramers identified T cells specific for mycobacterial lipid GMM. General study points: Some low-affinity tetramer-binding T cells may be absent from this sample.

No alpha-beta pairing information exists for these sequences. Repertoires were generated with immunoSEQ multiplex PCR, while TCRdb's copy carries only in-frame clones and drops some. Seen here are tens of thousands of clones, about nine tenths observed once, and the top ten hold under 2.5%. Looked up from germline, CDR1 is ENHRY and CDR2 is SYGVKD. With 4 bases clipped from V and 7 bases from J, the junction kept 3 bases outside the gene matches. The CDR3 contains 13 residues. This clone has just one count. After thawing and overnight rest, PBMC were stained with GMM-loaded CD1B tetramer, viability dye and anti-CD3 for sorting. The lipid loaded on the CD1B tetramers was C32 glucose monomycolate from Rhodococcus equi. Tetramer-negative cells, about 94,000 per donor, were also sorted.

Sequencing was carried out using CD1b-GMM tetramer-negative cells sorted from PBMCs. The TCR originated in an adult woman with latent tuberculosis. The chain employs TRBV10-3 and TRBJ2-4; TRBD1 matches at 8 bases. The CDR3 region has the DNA TGTGCCATCAGTGGTGCAGGGGGCAACATTCAGTACTTC. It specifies CAISGAGGNIQYF.